The rows below give T cell receptor beta chains drawn from one sample of a study of shared clonotypes between healthy human individuals. Here immunoSEQ multiplex PCR was the method, and the copy in TCRdb shows in-frame clones only, minus some. The table shows 2,500,000 or so clones, with 80% to 95% occurring only once. Sequenced input: naive CD4+ T cells from PBMCs. The receptors were gathered from a man aged 18 to 29 in good health. Some clones in this sample may be carry-over from other donors' samples. CDR3s include the opening cysteine and the closing phenylalanine or tryptophan. The D gene is left open where the match is weak. Rows may omit the clone size; those that give it use once, few, many or a size class.

j_gene: TRBJ1-1; v_gene: TRBV27; abundance: NA; d_gene: NA; len: 15; CDR3nt: TGTGCCAGCAGTGCCGAGCAAAGGGAGAACACTGAAGCTTTCTTT; CDR3aa: CASSAEQRENTEAFF
j_gene: TRBJ2-5; v_gene: TRBV5-1; abundance: NA; d_gene: NA; len: 14; CDR3nt: TGCGCCAGCAGCCCCGGGACCTTAGGGGAGACCCAGTACTTC; CDR3aa: CASSPGTLGETQYF
j_gene: TRBJ2-2; v_gene: TRBV19; abundance: NA; d_gene: NA; len: 13; CDR3nt: TGTGCCAGTAGTTGGGGGAACACCGGGGAGCTGTTTTTT; CDR3aa: CASSWGNTGELFF
j_gene: TRBJ2-7; v_gene: TRBV2; abundance: NA; d_gene: NA; len: 13; CDR3nt: TGTGCCAGCAGCATCGGGACGGAATACGAGCAGTACTTC; CDR3aa: CASSIGTEYEQYF
j_gene: TRBJ2-1; v_gene: TRBV6-1; abundance: NA; d_gene: TRBD1; len: 15; CDR3nt: TGTGCCAGCAGTCCGAGGGACAGGGGGCCCAATGAGCAGTTCTTC; CDR3aa: CASSPRDRGPNEQFF
j_gene: TRBJ2-7; v_gene: TRBV28; abundance: once; d_gene: NA; len: 14; CDR3nt: TGTGCCAGCAGTCGATTAAGGAGCTCCTACGAGCAGTACTTC; CDR3aa: CASSRLRSSYEQYF
j_gene: TRBJ1-2; v_gene: TRBV4-1; abundance: NA; d_gene: NA; len: 15; CDR3nt: TGCGCCAGCAGCCAAGACTGGCCAAACCTTGGTGGCTACACCTTC; CDR3aa: CASSQDWPNLGGYTF
j_gene: TRBJ1-3; v_gene: TRBV2; abundance: once; d_gene: NA; len: 16; CDR3nt: TGTGCCAGCAGGAGGGGGGAAACCTACGAAGGAAACACCATATATTTT; CDR3aa: CASRRGETYEGNTIYF
j_gene: TRBJ2-7; v_gene: TRBV7-7; abundance: NA; d_gene: NA; len: 15; CDR3nt: TGTGCCAGCAGCTTAGCGCCAGGGGGGGTTAACGAGCAGTACTTC; CDR3aa: CASSLAPGGVNEQYF
j_gene: TRBJ2-1; v_gene: TRBV15; abundance: NA; d_gene: NA; len: 11; CDR3nt: TGTGCCACCGGCAGGAACAATGAGCAGTTCTTC; CDR3aa: CATGRNNEQFF
j_gene: TRBJ2-3; v_gene: TRBV6-1; abundance: NA; d_gene: NA; len: 15; CDR3nt: TGTGCCAGCAGTGAGGGGATACAACCGGGGGATACGCAGTATTTT; CDR3aa: CASSEGIQPGDTQYF
j_gene: TRBJ2-7; v_gene: TRBV5-4; abundance: NA; d_gene: NA; len: 13; CDR3nt: TGTGCCAGCAGTCGGGGGTGGGCCGACGAGCAGTACTTC; CDR3aa: CASSRGWADEQYF
j_gene: TRBJ2-7; v_gene: TRBV28; abundance: NA; d_gene: NA; len: 15; CDR3nt: TGTGCCAGCACCACGAGGGGGGGTTTTTCCTACGAGCAGTACTTC; CDR3aa: CASTTRGGFSYEQYF
j_gene: TRBJ2-3; v_gene: TRBV7-2; abundance: NA; d_gene: NA; len: 12; CDR3nt: TGTGCCAGCACCTGGGGGGCAAGTACGCAGTATTTT; CDR3aa: CASTWGASTQYF
j_gene: TRBJ2-3; v_gene: TRBV10-1; abundance: NA; d_gene: TRBD2; len: 16; CDR3nt: TGCGCCAGCAGTGACTCGGAGGGACTACCCACAGATACGCAGTATTTT; CDR3aa: CASSDSEGLPTDTQYF
j_gene: TRBJ2-2; v_gene: TRBV7-3; abundance: NA; d_gene: TRBD2; len: 17; CDR3nt: TGTGCCAGCAGCCCAGGGACTAGCGGAGTTAACACCGGGGAGCTGTTTTTT; CDR3aa: CASSPGTSGVNTGELFF
j_gene: TRBJ2-7; v_gene: TRBV5-1; abundance: NA; d_gene: NA; len: 15; CDR3nt: TGCGCCAGCAGCAGAAGATTTGGGGTTTCCTACGAGCAGTACTTC; CDR3aa: CASSRRFGVSYEQYF
j_gene: TRBJ1-5; v_gene: TRBV18; abundance: NA; d_gene: NA; len: 15; CDR3nt: TGTGCCAGCTCACCCGGCCCAGGCAGCAATCAGCCCCAGCATTTT; CDR3aa: CASSPGPGSNQPQHF
j_gene: TRBJ2-2; v_gene: TRBV28; abundance: NA; d_gene: TRBD1; len: 22; CDR3nt: TGTGCCAGCAGTCCAACTACAGGGGGCGCGGTCATAGTGTTCGGTGGCACCGGGGAGCTGTTTTTT; CDR3aa: CASSPTTGGAVIVFGGTGELFF
j_gene: TRBJ2-7; v_gene: TRBV27; abundance: NA; d_gene: NA; len: 12; CDR3nt: TGTGCCAGCAGCCGCGGACTCCCCGAGCAGTACTTC; CDR3aa: CASSRGLPEQYF
j_gene: TRBJ2-6; v_gene: TRBV28; abundance: NA; d_gene: NA; len: 21; CDR3nt: TGTGCCAGCAGTTTATGGGACGGGAGCCCTTCCGAGAGCTCTGGGGCCAACGTCCTGACTTTC; CDR3aa: CASSLWDGSPSESSGANVLTF
j_gene: TRBJ2-1; v_gene: TRBV28; abundance: NA; d_gene: TRBD1; len: 17; CDR3nt: TGTGCCAGCAGCCCAGGGGGTTGGGACAGGGTCAACAATGAGCAGTTCTTC; CDR3aa: CASSPGGWDRVNNEQFF
j_gene: TRBJ2-2; v_gene: TRBV6-1; abundance: NA; d_gene: NA; len: 14; CDR3nt: TGTGCCAGCAGTGGAAGCAGGGCGGCCGGGGAGCTGTTTTTT; CDR3aa: CASSGSRAAGELFF